The TCR beta chain described here comes from a study of CD8 T cells in Susac syndrome. The study's findings and limits: The study's TCR sequencing and HLA analysis drew on a certain number of individuals. That number was acknowledged as relatively small.

RNA, at roughly 0.45 to 1 ug, was reverse transcribed with random hexamers. In TCRdb, the immunoSEQ multiplex PCR reads were re-called with MiXCR into one record per CDR3 protein. In the table there are 330,000 or so distinct CDR3 sequences, 75% to 85% of which are singletons. Sequencing of TCR beta was undertaken in CD8+ and CD4+ T cells derived from blood. The patients who served as multiple sclerosis controls were treatment-naive and had stable or active relapsing-remitting disease that fulfilled the revised McDonald criteria. In contrast to the negatively isolated CD8+ and CD4+ T cells, TEMRA cells were FACS-enriched. Regarding this clonotype: The antigen is unknown.

The CDR3 has 13 residues. Germline values: CDR1 MGHRA, CDR2 YSYEKL. Deletions cut 4 bases from V and 6 bases from J, with 13 bases between. The source of this sequence is a human donor with multiple sclerosis. Sequencing was done on a sample of CD8+ T cells from PBMCs. The chain links TRBV4-1 to TRBJ2-7; D is unresolved. The CDR3 protein is CASSPDWGSEQYF. The CDR3 DNA reads as TGCGCCAGCAGCCCGGATTGGGGTAGCGAGCAGTACTTC.